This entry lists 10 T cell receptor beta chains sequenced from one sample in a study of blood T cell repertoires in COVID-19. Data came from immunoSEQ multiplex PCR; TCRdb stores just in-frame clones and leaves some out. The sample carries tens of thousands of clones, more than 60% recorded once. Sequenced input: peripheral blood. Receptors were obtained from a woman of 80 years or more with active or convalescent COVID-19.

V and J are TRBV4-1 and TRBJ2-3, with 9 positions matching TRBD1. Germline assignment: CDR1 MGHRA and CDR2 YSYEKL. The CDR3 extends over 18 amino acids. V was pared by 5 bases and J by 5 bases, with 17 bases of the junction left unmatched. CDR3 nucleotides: TGCGCCAGCAGCGGCCGACAACAAGGGACAGGGTGGGAAGATACGCAGTATTTT. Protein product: CASSGRQQGTGWEDTQYF.

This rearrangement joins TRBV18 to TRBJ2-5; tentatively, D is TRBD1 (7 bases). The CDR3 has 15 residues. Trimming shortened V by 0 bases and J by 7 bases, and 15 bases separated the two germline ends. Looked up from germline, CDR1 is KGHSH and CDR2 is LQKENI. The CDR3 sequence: CASSPPTDRRGTQYF. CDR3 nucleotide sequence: TGTGCCAGCTCACCACCGACGGACAGGCGGGGGACCCAGTACTTC.

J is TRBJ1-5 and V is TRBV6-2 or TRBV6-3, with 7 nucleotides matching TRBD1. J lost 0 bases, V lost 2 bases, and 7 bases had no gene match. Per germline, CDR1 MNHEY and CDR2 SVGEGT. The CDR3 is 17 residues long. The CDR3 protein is CASSYNLDRASNQPQHF. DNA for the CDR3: TGTGCCAGCAGTTACAACCTCGACAGGGCTAGCAATCAGCCCCAGCATTTT.

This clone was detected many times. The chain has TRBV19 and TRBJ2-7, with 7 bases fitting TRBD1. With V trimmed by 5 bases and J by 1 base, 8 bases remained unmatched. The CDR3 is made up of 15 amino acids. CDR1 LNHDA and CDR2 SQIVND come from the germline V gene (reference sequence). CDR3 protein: CASSGQTGVSYEQYF. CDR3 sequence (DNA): TGTGCCAGTAGTGGACAAACAGGGGTGTCCTACGAGCAGTACTTC. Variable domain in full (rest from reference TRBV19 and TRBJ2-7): DGGITQSPKYLFRKEGQNVTLSCEQNLNHDAMYWYRQDPGQGLRLIYYSQIVNDFQKGDIAEGYSVSREKKESFPLTVTSAQKNPTAFYLCASSGQTGVSYEQYFGPGTRLTVT.

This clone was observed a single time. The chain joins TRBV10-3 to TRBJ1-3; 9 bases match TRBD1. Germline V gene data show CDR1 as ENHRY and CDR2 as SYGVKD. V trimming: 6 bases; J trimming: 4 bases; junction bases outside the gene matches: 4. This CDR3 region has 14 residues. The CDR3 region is CAISGTGSGNTIYF. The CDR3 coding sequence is TGTGCCATCAGCGGGACAGGGTCCGGAAACACCATATATTTT.

As DNA, the CDR3 is TGTGCCAGCAGTTCACCGGGAGACAGCGAAGCTTTCTTT. This translates into CASSSPGDSEAFF. The chain links TRBV28 to TRBJ1-1; a possible D gene is TRBD1 (5 bases). The CDR3 loop spans 13 amino acids. CDR1 and CDR2 (germline): MDHEN, SYDVKM. Trimming stripped 4 bases from V and 8 bases from J, with 14 bases between.

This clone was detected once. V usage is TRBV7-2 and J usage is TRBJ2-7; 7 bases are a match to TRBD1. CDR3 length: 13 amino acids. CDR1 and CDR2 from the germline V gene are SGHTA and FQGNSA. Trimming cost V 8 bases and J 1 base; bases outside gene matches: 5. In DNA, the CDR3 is TGTGCCAGCCGACAGGGTTTTTCCTACGAGCAGTACTTC. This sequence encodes CASRQGFSYEQYF.

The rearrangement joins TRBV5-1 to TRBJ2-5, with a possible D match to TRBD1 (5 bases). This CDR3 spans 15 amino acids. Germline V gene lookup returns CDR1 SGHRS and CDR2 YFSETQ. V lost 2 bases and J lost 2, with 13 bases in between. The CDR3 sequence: CASSFSRGSQETQYF. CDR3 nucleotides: TGCGCCAGCAGCTTCTCAAGGGGAAGTCAAGAGACCCAGTACTTC.

Here the CDR3 reads CASSEGVYSGNTIYF. The CDR3 nucleotides are TGTGCCAGCAGTGAGGGCGTTTACTCTGGAAACACCATATATTTT. V and J are TRBV6-1 and TRBJ1-3; D uncertain. This CDR3 is 15 amino acids long. The germline gives CDR1 MNHNS, CDR2 SASEGT. V was cut by 3 bases and J by 0 bases, with 9 bases left in between.

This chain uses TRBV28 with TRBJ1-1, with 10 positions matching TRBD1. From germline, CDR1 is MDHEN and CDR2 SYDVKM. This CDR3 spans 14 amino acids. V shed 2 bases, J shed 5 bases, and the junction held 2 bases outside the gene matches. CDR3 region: CASSLGTGVTEAFF. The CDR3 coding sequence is TGTGCCAGCAGTTTAGGGACAGGGGTAACTGAAGCTTTCTTT.